Listed below are T cell receptor beta chains from one sample, sequenced in a study of human T cells and chemical hapten exposure. TCRdb reanalysed the RACE reads using MiXCR and keeps one entry per CDR3 protein. The table records 40,000 to 45,000 distinct CDR3 sequences, around 9.3% of them present only once. Here the sequenced sample was whole blood, taken in connection with sensitization to the hapten diphenylcyclopropenone (DPC). The receptors shown here come from a woman aged 40 to 49 with alopecia areata. Some clones in this sample may be carry-over from other donors' samples. Each CDR3 is given with its conserved first and last residue. Each record gives: CDR3 length, J gene, V gene, clone size, D gene, CDR3 DNA, CDR3 protein. The D gene is left open where the match is weak. The size of a clone is reported for some rows only, either as once, few or many, or as a class for expanded clones.

>12|TRBJ1-2|TRBV7-9|many|-
TGTGCCAGCAGCTTAGTAGGTGCCGGGGGCACCTTC
CASSLVGAGGTF
>13|TRBJ1-1|TRBV6-5|medium-sized|TRBD1
TGTGCCAGCAGCCTCCAGGGGGCCACTGAAGCTTTCTTT
CASSLQGATEAFF
>14|TRBJ2-5|TRBV12-3/TRBV12-4|many|-
TGTGCCAGCAGTTTACTTGTTACAGAAGAGACCCAGTACTTC
CASSLLVTEETQYF
>15|TRBJ2-7|TRBV27|many|-
TGTGCCAGCAGTTCTCCAGACAGGTTCCTCTACGAGCAGTACTTC
CASSSPDRFLYEQYF
>16|TRBJ2-1|TRBV27|many|-
TGTGCCAGCAGTTTATACCCACCGAGCTCCTACAATGAGCAGTTCTTC
CASSLYPPSSYNEQFF
>15|TRBJ1-1|TRBV5-1|many|-
TGCGCCAGCACCCACTCCGGGAACATGAACACTGAAGCTTTCTTT
CASTHSGNMNTEAFF
>13|TRBJ2-3|TRBV9|many|-
TGTGCCAGCAGCGTAGGCCCCCCAGATACGCAGTATTTT
CASSVGPPDTQYF
>16|TRBJ1-5|TRBV6-1|-|-
TGTGCCAGCAGTCTATCCGGGACATTTAGCAATCAGCCCCAGCATTTT
CASSLSGTFSNQPQHF
>15|TRBJ2-5|TRBV7-2|many|TRBD1
TGTGCCAGCAGCCCCCAGACAGGGTACCAAGAGACCCAGTACTTC
CASSPQTGYQETQYF
>14|TRBJ1-5|TRBV12-3/TRBV12-4|many|-
TGTGCCAGCAGTTCAATGGGAGAACTGCAGCCCCAGCATTTT
CASSSMGELQPQHF
>16|TRBJ2-3|TRBV6-1|-|TRBD2
TGTGCCAGCAGTGAAGCTAGCGGGGGGCCCACAGATACGCAGTATTTT
CASSEASGGPTDTQYF
>15|TRBJ2-7|TRBV6-1|-|-
TGTGCCAGCAGGGTACCTAACAGGGGGGGAGACGAGCAGTACTTC
CASRVPNRGGDEQYF
>13|TRBJ2-3|TRBV19|many|-
TGTGCCAGTAGTATGGGGGGTGAAGATACGCAGTATTTT
CASSMGGEDTQYF
>15|TRBJ2-2|TRBV6-1|-|TRBD1
TGTGCCAGCAGTGACCGGACAGGGATCTCCGGGGAGCTGTTTTTT
CASSDRTGISGELFF
>16|TRBJ2-4|TRBV5-1|few|TRBD2
TGCGCCAGCAGGCCCCGTGTAGCGGGGGCCAAAAACATTCAGTACTTC
CASRPRVAGAKNIQYF
>13|TRBJ1-1|TRBV29-1|-|-
TGCAGCGCCCTCGGCGCATCGAACACTGAAGCTTTCTTT
CSALGASNTEAFF
>14|TRBJ1-5|TRBV6-6|many|-
TGTGCCAGCTGCGGACGGGATAGCAATCAGCCCCAGCATTTT
CASCGRDSNQPQHF
>13|TRBJ2-5|TRBV29-1|few|-
TGCAGCGTGTACGGGGACTTCCAAGAGACCCAGTACTTC
CSVYGDFQETQYF
>16|TRBJ2-6|TRBV7-3|many|TRBD1
TGTGCCAGCAGCACAAAGGGGGCGTTCGGGGCCAACGTCCTGACTTTC
CASSTKGAFGANVLTF
>14|TRBJ2-2|TRBV6-2/TRBV6-3|few|-
TGTGCCAGCAGTCAAGAGGCGACCGGGCGGGAGCTGTTTTTT
CASSQEATGRELFF
>16|TRBJ2-3|TRBV5-6|many|TRBD1
TGTGCCAGCAGTCGAACCGGGACAGGGGCCACAGATACGCAGTATTTT
CASSRTGTGATDTQYF
>14|TRBJ1-6|TRBV7-2|few|-
TGTGCCAGCAGCTCCCGAGGGGTCAATTCACCCCTCCACTTT
CASSSRGVNSPLHF
>14|TRBJ1-1|TRBV29-1|few|-
TGCAGCGTCCACGACGGAGTTATGAACACTGAAGCTTTCTTT
CSVHDGVMNTEAFF
>15|TRBJ2-2|TRBV4-1|many|TRBD2
TGCGCCAGCAGCCTCACTACGGGGGGTACCGGGGAGCTGTTTTTT
CASSLTTGGTGELFF
>14|TRBJ1-1|TRBV4-2|few|-
TGTGCCAGCAGCCAAGATCGAGTTGATTATGCAGCTTTCTTT
CASSQDRVDYAAFF
>13|TRBJ1-2|TRBV12-3/TRBV12-4|few|-
TGTGCCAGCAGCCAGGCGTTTAACTATGGCTACACCTTC
CASSQAFNYGYTF
>12|TRBJ2-5|TRBV20-1|many|TRBD2
TGCAGCACTAGCGGGGGGATGGAGACCCAGTACTTC
CSTSGGMETQYF
>14|TRBJ1-2|TRBV11-2|many|-
TGTGCCAGCAGCAGGACAGATAATAACTATGGCTACACCTTC
CASSRTDNNYGYTF
>14|TRBJ1-2|TRBV7-8|many|-
TGTGCCAGCAGCCTACTCAGGAGCAACTATGGCTACACCTTC
CASSLLRSNYGYTF
>13|TRBJ1-5|TRBV2|many|-
TGTGCCAGCGGAATCTTGAGCAATCAGCCCCAGCATTTT
CASGILSNQPQHF
>15|TRBJ2-3|TRBV4-2|many|TRBD2
TGTGCCAGCAGCCAAGAATCTAGCGGGACAGATACGCAGTATTTT
CASSQESSGTDTQYF
>15|TRBJ1-1|TRBV7-8|many|-
TGTGCCAGCAGCTTATTAGACTGGAAAGGCACTGAAGCTTTCTTT
CASSLLDWKGTEAFF
>17|TRBJ2-2|TRBV9|many|TRBD2
TGTGCCAGCAGCGCGTCTCGCGGGGGAGGGGACACCGGGGAGCTGTTTTTT
CASSASRGGGDTGELFF
>15|TRBJ2-2|TRBV6-6|many|TRBD1
TGTGCCAGCAGGGAGGGACAGGCGGAGGCCGGGGAGCTGTTTTTT
CASREGQAEAGELFF
>14|TRBJ1-6|TRBV28|-|-
TGTGCCAGCAGTTCCAGGGCAGGTATGCCACCCCTCCACTTT
CASSSRAGMPPLHF
>16|TRBJ2-1|TRBV9|many|-
TGTGCCAGCACCCGAGGACGCGCTAGCTCCTACAATGAGCAGTTCTTC
CASTRGRASSYNEQFF
>15|TRBJ1-6|TRBV20-1|few|-
TGCAGTGCTAGGGAGGGGAGCTCCTATAATTCACCCCTCCACTTT
CSAREGSSYNSPLHF
>16|TRBJ2-5|TRBV7-9|few|TRBD1
TGTGCCAGCAGCTTAGCCAAGGACAGGGGCCAAGAGACCCAGTACTTC
CASSLAKDRGQETQYF
>13|TRBJ2-5|TRBV27|many|-
TGTGCCAGCAGTTTGAACGGGGCCGAGACCCAGTACTTC
CASSLNGAETQYF
>16|TRBJ1-1|TRBV12-3/TRBV12-4|many|-
TGTGCCAGCAGGGACGGCGGGGGGCTCTCGGGAACTGAAGCTTTCTTT
CASRDGGGLSGTEAFF
>16|TRBJ2-1|TRBV3-1|-|TRBD1
TGTGCCAGCAGCCCATACCCCGGGACAGGGGACAATGAGCAGTTCTTC
CASSPYPGTGDNEQFF
>13|TRBJ1-1|TRBV5-1|-|-
TGCGCCAGCAGCATAACAGGGTCCACTGAAGCTTTCTTT
CASSITGSTEAFF
>14|TRBJ2-2|TRBV6-6|-|-
TGTGCCAGCAATCCGACAGATAACACCGGGGAGCTGTTTTTT
CASNPTDNTGELFF
>15|TRBJ2-3|TRBV2|many|-
TGTGCCAGCAGTGAAGGGACAGCTAGCACAGATACGCAGTATTTT
CASSEGTASTDTQYF
>15|TRBJ1-3|TRBV4-2|many|-
TGTGCCAGCAGCCAAGCCCCCGGGACAGGAAACACCATATATTTT
CASSQAPGTGNTIYF
>15|TRBJ1-1|TRBV6-1|few|-
TGTGCCAGCAGTGAAAGTAGGCGGAAGAACACTGAAGCTTTCTTT
CASSESRRKNTEAFF
>18|TRBJ1-6|TRBV20-1|many|-
TGCAGTGCAACTCTCGACAGGTTGTCAAGCTCCAAATTTTCACCCCTCCACTTT
CSATLDRLSSSKFSPLHF
>18|TRBJ2-3|TRBV6-6|many|-
TGTGCCAGCAACCCCCCGCCGACTCCTCACGGGATGGTTGATACGCAGTATTTT
CASNPPPTPHGMVDTQYF
>14|TRBJ2-3|TRBV5-4|many|-
TGTGCCAGCAGCTCCGGACCGCTCGAAGATACGCAGTATTTT
CASSSGPLEDTQYF
>12|TRBJ1-1|TRBV6-2/TRBV6-3|many|-
TGTGCCAGCAGTTACGGATACACTGAAGCTTTCTTT
CASSYGYTEAFF
>18|TRBJ1-4|TRBV4-1|many|-
TGCGCCAGCAGCCAAGGTTGGGTAGGTCTAGCGGCTAATGAAAAACTGTTTTTT
CASSQGWVGLAANEKLFF
>16|TRBJ2-5|TRBV9|many|-
TGTGCCAGCGGAGGGGGCACGGGGGTCCTACAAGAGACCCAGTACTTC
CASGGGTGVLQETQYF
>11|TRBJ1-2|TRBV5-5|few|-
TGTGCCAGCAGCTTGGCCTATGGCTACACCTTC
CASSLAYGYTF
>14|TRBJ1-1|TRBV9|many|TRBD1
TGTGCCAGCAGCTTGACAGGGAAGGTCACTGAAGCTTTCTTT
CASSLTGKVTEAFF
>13|TRBJ2-1|TRBV6-4|many|-
TGTGCCAGCAGTGACAGGGCGAACAATGAGCAGTTCTTC
CASSDRANNEQFF
>16|TRBJ2-1|TRBV3-1|many|TRBD2
TGTGCCAGCAGCCCTATAGCGGGGGGGTTATACAATGAGCAGTTCTTC
CASSPIAGGLYNEQFF
>15|TRBJ1-4|TRBV11-1|-|-
TGTGCCAGGAGTTCCGACGGAAACCCGGGTGAAAAACTGTTTTTT
CARSSDGNPGEKLFF
>12|TRBJ2-3|TRBV29-1|many|-
TGCAGCGTTGTGGGCTACACAGATACGCAGTATTTT
CSVVGYTDTQYF
>13|TRBJ1-1|TRBV20-1|many|-
TGCAGTGCTAGAGGGGAGTTGAACACTGAAGCTTTCTTT
CSARGELNTEAFF
>16|TRBJ2-1|TRBV9|many|-
TGTGCCAGCAGCGGACTAGATCAAAGAAAATACAATGAGCAGTTCTTC
CASSGLDQRKYNEQFF